Presented here are 26 T cell receptor beta chains from one specimen sequenced in a study of monozygotic twins with inflammatory bowel disease. Reanalyzing the 5' RACE reads, TCRdb keeps one entry per CDR3 protein, without DNA. The sample holds about 170,000 distinct CDR3 sequences. Specimen: blood. The source is a human donor with ulcerative colitis or Crohn's disease, or a healthy co-twin of an affected twin (not recorded which).

The CDR3 sequence is CASSSGQHSGANVLTF. This chain uses TRBV7-9 with TRBJ2-6; checking the TCRdb D call of TRBD1 is not possible without DNA. The CDR3 runs to 16 residues. CDR1 is SEHNR, CDR2 FQNEAQ, per germline (reference sequence). Using reference TRBV7-9 and TRBJ2-6 for the parts outside the CDR3, the full variable domain is DTGVSQNPRHKITKRGQNVTFRCDPISEHNRLYWYRQTLGQGPEFLTYFQNEAQLEKSRLLSDRFSAERPKGSFSTLEIQRTEQGDSAMYLCASSSGQHSGANVLTFGAGSRLTVL.

The chain couples TRBV5-5 to TRBJ1-1; the TCRdb D gene call, TRBD1, has no DNA to confirm it. The CDR3 has 16 residues. The V gene's germline CDR1 is SGHKS and CDR2 YYEKEE (reference sequence). CDR3 loop: CASSSQGTLLNTEAFF. Using reference TRBV5-5 and TRBJ1-1 for the parts outside the CDR3, the full variable domain is DAGVTQSPTHLIKTRGQQVTLRCSPISGHKSVSWYQQVLGQGPQFIFQYYEKEERGRGNFPDRFSARQFPNYSSELNVNALLLGDSALYLCASSSQGTLLNTEAFFGQGTRLTVV.

This chain joins TRBV30 and TRBJ1-4; TCRdb's D call of TRBD1 is untestable without DNA. Germline CDR1 reads GTSNPN; CDR2 reads SVGIG (reference sequence). The CDR3 runs 14 residues. CDR3 protein: CAWSLGQPDEKLFF.

This rearrangement joins TRBV18 to TRBJ2-7; TCRdb's D gene call, TRBD1, goes unchecked for lack of DNA. Germline V lookup: CDR1 KGHSH, CDR2 LQKENI. The CDR3 length is 15 residues. The CDR3 loop is CASSPARTVSYEQYF.

The gene calls are TRBV2 and TRBJ2-2; TCRdb's D gene call, TRBD1, goes unchecked for lack of DNA. In germline, CDR1 is SNHLY, CDR2 FYNNEI. The CDR3 is 12 residues long. The CDR3 reads CASTLDRGELFF.

V usage is TRBV2 and J usage is TRBJ1-1. Germline-derived CDR1 and CDR2 are SNHLY and FYNNEI. The CDR3 has 16 residues. CDR3 loop: CASSEGSLVFTTEAFF.

The chain employs TRBV5-1 and TRBJ1-4; absent DNA, TCRdb's TRBD1 call cannot be checked. Germline-derived CDR1 and CDR2 are SGHRS and YFSETQ. The CDR3 spans 18 residues. CDR3 sequence reads: CASSLAGFFRGSNEKLFF. The whole variable domain, filled in from reference TRBV5-1 and TRBJ1-4, reads KAGVTQTPRYLIKTRGQQVTLSCSPISGHRSVSWYQQTPGQGLQFLFEYFSETQRNKGNFPGRFSGRQFSNSRSEMNVSTLELGDSALYLCASSLAGFFRGSNEKLFFGSGTQLSVL.

The V and J genes are TRBV13 and TRBJ1-6; TCRdb's assignment of TRBD1 cannot be checked, as there is no DNA. In germline, CDR1 is PRHDT, CDR2 FYEKMQ (reference sequence). CDR3 size: 15 residues. The CDR3 spells CVSSSRADYNSPLHF.

The J gene is TRBJ2-7, the V gene TRBV28. Germline lookup yields CDR1 MDHEN and CDR2 SYDVKM. CDR3 size: 12 residues. CDR3 sequence: CASSLYFYEQYF.

The chain combines TRBV7-6 with TRBJ2-2; as DNA is missing, the TRBD2 call by TCRdb cannot be tested. This CDR3 is 17 amino acids long. In germline, CDR1 is SGHVS, CDR2 FNYEAQ. The CDR3 protein is CASRDLAGEANTGELFF.

The V and J genes are TRBV4-2 and TRBJ2-7. This CDR3 comprises 11 residues. Germline assignment: CDR1 LGHNA and CDR2 YNFKEQ. The CDR3 protein is CASSQGDEQYF.

V usage is TRBV14 and J usage is TRBJ2-5; TCRdb lists TRBD2, though no DNA is available to test this call. The CDR3 contains 17 residues. Germline V CDR1 and CDR2: SGHDN, FVKESK. CDR3 sequence: CASSRNPGLAGQETQYF. Full variable domain (missing parts from reference TRBV14 and TRBJ2-5): EAGVTQFPSHSVIEKGQTVTLRCDPISGHDNLYWYRRVMGKEIKFLLHFVKESKQDESGMPNNRFLAERTGGTYSTLKVQPAELEDSGVYFCASSRNPGLAGQETQYFGPGTRLLVL.

The rearrangement uses TRBV29-1 and TRBJ2-2; lacking DNA, the TRBD1 call made by TCRdb goes unchecked. The CDR3 runs to 13 residues. Germline V gene lookup returns CDR1 SQVTM and CDR2 ANQGSEA. The CDR3 loop is CTAHKGDTGELFF.

The genes are TRBV5-1 and TRBJ1-2; TCRdb's assignment of TRBD1 cannot be checked, as there is no DNA. CDR1 is SGHRS, CDR2 YFSETQ, per germline. CDR3 length equals 13 residues. CDR3 sequence: CASSPGQDYGYTF.

The chain joins TRBV29-1 to TRBJ2-7; TCRdb's D gene call, TRBD1, goes unchecked for lack of DNA. The CDR3 is made up of 12 amino acids. Per germline, CDR1 SQVTM and CDR2 ANQGSEA. The chain's CDR3 is CSVLKDSYEQYF.

The chain is built from TRBV6-5 and TRBJ1-4; TCRdb's D call, TRBD1, is unchecked because there is no DNA. The length of the CDR3 is 14 residues. Germline V CDR1 and CDR2: MNHEY, SVGAGI. The CDR3 spells CASISPGGNEKLFF.

The rearrangement joins TRBV7-8 to TRBJ1-6; TCRdb names TRBD1, which stays unverified in the absence of DNA. The CDR3 sequence is 18 residues long. Germline loops: CDR1 SGHVS, CDR2 FQNEAQ. The chain's CDR3 is CASSFIRGTGGSNSPLHF.

V and J are TRBV6-2 or TRBV6-3 and TRBJ2-7; without DNA, the TCRdb call of TRBD2 cannot be checked. CDR1 is MNHEY, CDR2 SVGEGT, per germline. The CDR3 has 15 residues. The CDR3 is CASSYLASAFNEQYF.

This chain uses TRBV7-2 with TRBJ1-5. Germline lookup yields CDR1 SGHTA and CDR2 FQGNSA. This CDR3 has 17 amino acids. The CDR3 region is CASSFVAQGLVGQPQHF.

The chain joins TRBV5-1 to TRBJ2-3; TCRdb calls TRBD2, which cannot be checked without DNA. CDR1 SGHRS and CDR2 YFSETQ come from the germline V gene. This CDR3 spans 18 amino acids. The CDR3 region is CASSFPTSTYGTTDTQYF.

The CDR3 region is CASRPLSDGGYGYTF. This chain uses TRBV27 with TRBJ1-2; the TCRdb D gene call, TRBD1, has no DNA to confirm it. The CDR3 totals 15 residues. Germline V lookup: CDR1 MNHEY, CDR2 SMNVEV (reference sequence).

The chain couples TRBV6-1 to TRBJ2-7. The CDR3 loop spans 14 amino acids. Germline CDR1 MNHNS, CDR2 SASEGT. The CDR3: CASSVELNPYEQYF.

V usage is TRBV7-9 and J usage is TRBJ1-1. The length of the CDR3 is 15 residues. CDR1 is SEHNR and CDR2 is FQNEAQ in the germline V gene (reference sequence). CDR3 sequence: CASSLGTSMNTEAFF.

The chain links TRBV4-2 to TRBJ2-6. This CDR3 comprises 18 residues. The germline V gene has CDR1 LGHNA and CDR2 YNFKEQ. The CDR3 spells CASSQESSLISGANVLTF.

The chain joins TRBV4-2 to TRBJ2-1. The CDR3 extends over 11 amino acids. In germline, CDR1 is LGHNA, CDR2 YNFKEQ. The CDR3 loop is CASSQGSEQFF.

The chain is built from TRBV29-1 and TRBJ1-3; TCRdb's assignment of TRBD1 cannot be checked, as there is no DNA. The CDR3 runs 14 residues. Germline CDR1 is SQVTM and CDR2 is ANQGSEA. CDR3 loop: CSARTDRLRSTIYF. The whole variable domain, remainder taken from reference TRBV29-1 and TRBJ1-3, is SAVISQKPSRDICQRGTSLTIQCQVDSQVTMMFWYRQQPGQSLTLIATANQGSEATYESGFVIDKFPISRPNLTFSTLTVSNMSPEDSSIYLCSARTDRLRSTIYFGEGSWLTVV.